Following are 12 T cell receptor beta chains from one sample sequenced in a study of graft-versus-host responses after intestinal transplantation. No cognate antigen is known for these TCRs. The table came from immunoSEQ multiplex PCR; TCRdb's copy has only in-frame clones and leaves some out. The table records some 110,000 clones, 90% to 95% of them present only once. The sequencing here drew on unstimulated CD4+ T cells sorted from spleen or lymph node cells, taken before transplant. These receptors originate from a human donor who was the organ donor for an intestinal transplant.

The chain is built from TRBV30 and TRBJ1-1; D unclear. The germline V gene encodes CDR1 GTSNPN and CDR2 SVGIG (reference sequence). The CDR3 contains 13 residues. V lost 2 bases and J 5 bases, leaving 12 bases between the germline ends. CDR3 bases: TGTGCCTGGAGTTGGCGGGGATGGACTGAAGCTTTCTTT. As protein: CAWSWRGWTEAFF.

The genes are TRBV5-5 and TRBJ2-3, with a tentative D call TRBD2 (7 bases). The CDR3 runs 19 residues. The V gene lost 1 base and the J gene lost 0 bases, with 21 bases spanning the gap. Germline V lookup: CDR1 SGHKS, CDR2 YYEKEE (reference sequence). Here the CDR3 reads CASSLWGGQWPTSTDTQYF. DNA of the CDR3: TGTGCCAGCAGCTTGTGGGGGGGGCAGTGGCCCACAAGCACAGATACGCAGTATTTT.

This rearrangement joins TRBV10-1 to TRBJ2-2; D is possibly TRBD2 (6 bases). This CDR3 has 15 residues. With 2 bases removed from V and 5 bases from J, the gap between germline ends came to 12 bases. Germline CDR1 WNHNN, CDR2 SYGVQD (reference sequence). The CDR3 loop reads CASSEPNGGTGELFF. The CDR3, as DNA: TGCGCCAGCAGTGAGCCCAATGGAGGGACCGGGGAGCTGTTTTTT.

The chain uses TRBV7-9 and TRBJ2-5; a weak D match, TRBD2 (6 bases). Between the trimmed V and J ends, which lost 3 bases and 5 bases, there was a span of 22 bases. This CDR3 region has 17 residues. CDR1 and CDR2 from the germline V gene are SEHNR and FQNEAQ (reference sequence). CDR3 DNA sequence: TGTGCCAGCAGCTTCCCCCGACTAGGAAGGGTTCGGGAGACCCAGTACTTC. Protein: CASSFPRLGRVRETQYF.

V usage is TRBV15 and J usage is TRBJ2-3; a possible D gene is TRBD1 (5 bases). Germline values: CDR1 LNHNV, CDR2 YYDKDF (reference sequence). CDR3 length: 13 residues. Trimming took off 5 bases at V and 5 bases at J, with 11 bases between the two ends. The DNA of the CDR3 is TGTGCCACCAGCGGAGCAGGGAAAGATACGCAGTATTTT. This codes for CATSGAGKDTQYF. The full variable domain, rest sourced from reference TRBV15 and TRBJ2-3, is DAMVIQNPRYQVTQFGKPVTLSCSQTLNHNVMYWYQQKSSQAPKLLFHYYDKDFNNEADTPDNFQSRRPNTSFCFLDIRSPGLGDTAMYLCATSGAGKDTQYFGPGTRLTVL.

This clone was counted between two and nine times. Written as DNA, the CDR3 is TGTGCCAGCAGCCCATCCCTAGCGGGAGGGGATGAGCAGTTCTTC. Protein: CASSPSLAGGDEQFF. The chain combines TRBV7-2 with TRBJ2-1; TRBD2 agrees at 12 bases. V trimming: 5 bases; J trimming: 8 bases; junction bases outside the gene matches: 7. The CDR3 contains 15 residues. CDR1 and CDR2 from the germline V gene are SGHTA and FQGNSA.

V gene TRBV6-1 combines with J gene TRBJ2-7, with 10 bases fitting TRBD1. The CDR3 length is 15 residues. The trim removed 1 base at V and 3 bases at J, leaving 3 bases unmatched. Germline CDR1 MNHNS, CDR2 SASEGT. The CDR3 here is CASSEGTGGLYEQYF. CDR3 DNA sequence: TGTGCCAGCAGTGAAGGGACAGGGGGACTCTACGAGCAGTACTTC.

This clone has more than one count but fewer than ten. The chain joins TRBV10-3 to TRBJ2-7; TRBD2 agrees at 13 bases. V was pared by 6 bases and J by 6 bases, with 8 bases of the junction left unmatched. There are 15 residues in the CDR3. The germline CDR1 and CDR2 sequences are ENHRY and SYGVKD. CDR3 sequence: CAIRNGLAGVGEQYF. The DNA for the CDR3 is TGTGCCATCAGAAATGGACTAGCGGGAGTGGGCGAGCAGTACTTC.

The V and J genes are TRBV5-1 and TRBJ2-1; D is unclear. The V and J ends lost 0 bases and 2 bases respectively, with 6 bases between them. CDR3 length equals 14 residues. CDR1 is SGHRS and CDR2 is YFSETQ in the germline V gene. The CDR3 loop is CASSLAPPYNEQFF. DNA for the CDR3: TGCGCCAGCAGCTTGGCCCCCCCCTACAATGAGCAGTTCTTC.

This clone is a singleton in its sample. This rearrangement joins TRBV25-1 to TRBJ1-2; 7 bases are shared with TRBD1. The CDR3 sequence is 15 residues long. CDR1 MGHDK and CDR2 SYGVNS come from the germline V gene. The trim removed 4 bases at V and 4 bases at J, leaving 9 bases unmatched. CDR3 in amino acids: CASSAPGQTFYGYTF. Here the CDR3 DNA reads TGTGCCAGCAGTGCCCCGGGACAGACATTCTATGGCTACACCTTC.

This rearrangement joins TRBV5-1 to TRBJ2-1; 10 bases agree with TRBD2. The CDR3 is 16 residues long. In germline, CDR1 is SGHRS, CDR2 YFSETQ. The V segment lost 0 bases and the J segment 6 bases; nucleotides outside the gene matches: 6. The CDR3 reads CASSLALAGVGNEQFF. The CDR3 DNA follows: TGCGCCAGCAGCTTGGCCCTAGCGGGAGTCGGCAATGAGCAGTTCTTC.

This sequence joins TRBV5-8 and TRBJ2-3; 9 bases agree with TRBD2. This CDR3 is built from 17 residues. Germline values: CDR1 SGHTS, CDR2 YDEGEE. Germline trimming cut 0 bases from V and 5 bases from J; bases unmatched to any gene: 10. The CDR3 DNA is TGTGCCAGCAGCTTGGATGGGGCTAGCGGGATTTTAGATACGCAGTATTTT. Amino acids: CASSLDGASGILDTQYF.